The 5 T cell receptor beta chains below were found in one sample sequenced in a study of CD8 T cells in Susac syndrome. RNA amounts of roughly 0.45 to 1 ug underwent reverse transcription with random hexamers. One entry per CDR3 protein, called by TCRdb with MiXCR from the immunoSEQ multiplex PCR reads. Of 150,000 to 200,000 distinct CDR3 sequences listed, under 95% are singletons. Sequenced material: CD4+ T cells from PBMCs. The receptor source for this set is a human donor with Susac syndrome.

The chain combines TRBV7-9 with TRBJ2-7, with D perhaps TRBD1 or TRBD2 (5 bases each). The germline V gene has CDR1 SEHNR and CDR2 FQNEAQ (reference sequence). The CDR3 totals 14 residues. Trimming shortened V by 1 base and J by 4 bases, and 11 bases separated the two germline ends. The CDR3 DNA sequence: TGTGCCAGCAGCTTAGGAGGGGCAGTGTACGAGCAGTACTTC. Translated: CASSLGGAVYEQYF. Based on the CDR3 plus reference TRBV7-9 and TRBJ2-7, the full variable domain is DTGVSQNPRHKITKRGQNVTFRCDPISEHNRLYWYRQTLGQGPEFLTYFQNEAQLEKSRLLSDRFSAERPKGSFSTLEIQRTEQGDSAMYLCASSLGGAVYEQYFGPGTRLTVT.

Points on this clonotype: Mismatch with germline at one junction end may stem from a read error. The chain uses TRBV5-1 and TRBJ2-3; 8 bases line up with TRBD2. The germline V gene has CDR1 SGHRS and CDR2 YFSETQ. This CDR3 spans 12 amino acids. This CDR3 reads CASTLLAGTQYF. In DNA form, the CDR3 reads TGCGCCAGCACCTTGTTAGCGGGGACGCAGTATTTT.

The rearrangement uses TRBV6-2 or TRBV6-3 and TRBJ2-7; 8 bases are a match to TRBD2. Germline loops: CDR1 MNHEY, CDR2 SVGEGT. The junction had 6 bases not matched to a gene; V was cut back by 5 bases and J by 0 bases. The CDR3 has 15 amino acids. CDR3 DNA sequence: TGTGCCAGCAGTGAGGGACTAGTCTCCTCCTACGAGCAGTACTTC. Translating it yields CASSEGLVSSYEQYF.

V gene TRBV15 combines with J gene TRBJ2-3, with TRBD2 matching over 8 bases. Germline V CDR1 and CDR2: LNHNV, YYDKDF (reference sequence). Unmatched junction bases numbered 7, after V lost 5 bases and J lost 3 bases. The CDR3 totals 15 residues. Here the CDR3 DNA reads TGTGCCACCAGCCTCGGGACTAGGGGTACAGATACGCAGTATTTT. Its protein product is CATSLGTRGTDTQYF.

The chain uses TRBV6-5 and TRBJ1-2; 8 nucleotides match TRBD1. CDR1 and CDR2 (germline): MNHEY, SVGAGI. The CDR3 is 13 residues long. The ends lost 7 bases at V and 3 bases at J; junction bases unmatched: 4. For the CDR3, the DNA is TGTGCCAGCAAACCGGGACAGGACTATGGCTACACCTTC. Encoded protein: CASKPGQDYGYTF.